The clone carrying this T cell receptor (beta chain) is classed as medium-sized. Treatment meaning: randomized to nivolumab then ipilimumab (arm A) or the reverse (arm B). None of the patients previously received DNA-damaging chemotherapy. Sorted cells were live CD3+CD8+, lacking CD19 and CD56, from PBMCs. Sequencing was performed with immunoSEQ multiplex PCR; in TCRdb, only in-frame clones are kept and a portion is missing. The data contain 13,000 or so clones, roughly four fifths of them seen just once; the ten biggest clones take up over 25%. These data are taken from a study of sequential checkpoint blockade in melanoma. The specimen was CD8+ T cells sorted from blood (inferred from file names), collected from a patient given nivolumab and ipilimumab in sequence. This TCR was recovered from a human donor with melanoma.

The CDR3 DNA reads TGTGCCAAACAGGGAGAATGGGGACCCCGACAGCCCCAGCATTTT. This sequence encodes CAKQGEWGPRQPQHF. The rearrangement uses TRBV27 and TRBJ1-5; possible D gene TRBD1, 6 bases. Germline lookup yields CDR1 MNHEY and CDR2 SMNVEV (reference sequence). CDR3 length equals 15 residues. V lost 10 bases, J lost 7 bases, and 23 bases lay in between.